These 18 T cell receptor beta chains were all obtained from the same sample, sequenced in a study of blood T cell repertoires in COVID-19. Data came from immunoSEQ multiplex PCR; TCRdb stores just in-frame clones and leaves some out. This sample yields about 140,000 clones, of which about 86% are seen a single time; approximately 3.8% belongs to the top ten. Sequencing was done on a sample of peripheral blood. Receptors were obtained from a woman between 55 and 75 years old with acute or convalescent COVID-19.

The chain has TRBV7-9 and TRBJ1-2; D uncertain. In germline, CDR1 is SEHNR, CDR2 FQNEAQ (reference sequence). This CDR3 contains 12 residues. V lost 6 bases and J 7 bases, leaving 12 bases between the germline ends. The DNA of the CDR3 is TGTGCCAGCAGACAACCCGGGGTTGGCTACACCTTC. Residues: CASRQPGVGYTF.

This chain uses TRBV6-1 with TRBJ2-3; the match to TRBD2 covers 9 bases. This CDR3 has 16 amino acids. Germline CDR1 MNHNS, CDR2 SASEGT. Germline trimming cut 2 bases from V and 2 bases from J; bases unmatched to any gene: 5. Here the CDR3 reads CASSERLAGFTDTQYF. CDR3 nucleotides: TGTGCCAGCAGTGAACGGCTAGCGGGATTCACAGATACGCAGTATTTT.

CDR3 sequence reads: CASSPGWGTAYEQYF. DNA of the CDR3: TGTGCCAGCAGTCCCGGTTGGGGGACTGCCTACGAGCAGTACTTC. The chain uses TRBV6-2 or TRBV6-3 and TRBJ2-7, with D perhaps matching TRBD2 (6 bases). Trimming removed 5 bases at V and 2 bases at J, with 16 bases between. Germline lookup yields CDR1 MNHEY and CDR2 SVGEGT. The CDR3 consists of 15 residues.

The rearrangement uses TRBV6-5 and TRBJ2-1, with 7 nucleotides matching TRBD2. Germline CDR1 is MNHEY and CDR2 is SVGAGI. The CDR3 has 15 amino acids. Trimming cost V 4 bases and J 2 bases; bases outside gene matches: 5. CDR3 sequence reads: CASSSSGTTYNEQFF. The DNA for the CDR3 is TGTGCCAGCAGTTCCAGCGGGACCACCTACAATGAGCAGTTCTTC.

Only one count was recorded for this clone. This chain connects TRBV30 to TRBJ1-6; D unresolved. From germline, CDR1 is GTSNPN and CDR2 SVGIG (reference sequence). The V end was cut by 5 bases, the J end by 11 bases, with 16 bases between. The CDR3 spans 13 residues. The CDR3 DNA reads TGTGCCTGGGGCGCCGGGGAAGGGACACCCCTCCACTTT. This sequence encodes CAWGAGEGTPLHF. The full variable domain, its missing parts supplied by reference TRBV30 and TRBJ1-6, is SQTIHQWPATLVQPVGSPLSLECTVEGTSNPNLYWYRQAAGRGLQLLFYSVGIGQISSEVPQNLSASRPQDRQFILSSKKLLLSDSGFYLCAWGAGEGTPLHFGNGTRLTVT.

V usage is TRBV6-5 and J usage is TRBJ1-5; D possibly corresponds to TRBD1 (5 bases). V was pared by 6 bases and J by 1 base, with 13 bases between. This CDR3 region has 15 residues. CDR1 and CDR2 (germline): MNHEY, SVGAGI. The CDR3 here is CASRPIRGSNQPQHF. CDR3 in DNA: TGTGCCAGCAGACCAATTCGGGGGAGCAATCAGCCCCAGCATTTT.

This clone was seen at least ten times. The chain joins TRBV18 to TRBJ1-1, with D uncertain. CDR3 length: 11 amino acids. Trimming shortened V by 8 bases and J by 4 bases, and 8 bases separated the two germline ends. From germline, CDR1 is KGHSH and CDR2 LQKENI. The CDR3 region is CASGSGTEAFF. The CDR3 DNA sequence: TGTGCCAGCGGTAGCGGCACTGAAGCTTTCTTT.

The chain couples TRBV3-1 (or the pseudogene TRBV3-2) to TRBJ2-1; D is ambiguous. The CDR3 has 12 residues. V lost 3 bases, J lost 8 bases, and 8 bases lay in between. Germline assignment: CDR1 LGHDT and CDR2 YNNKEL (reference sequence). The CDR3 sequence: CASSHLTDEQFF. DNA of the CDR3: TGTGCCAGCAGCCATCTAACGGATGAGCAGTTCTTC.

This chain connects TRBV28 to TRBJ1-2; D perhaps matches TRBD1 (6 bases). Trimming took off 3 bases at V and 2 bases at J, with 10 bases between the two ends. The germline gives CDR1 MDHEN, CDR2 SYDVKM. CDR3 size: 14 residues. CDR3 nucleotides: TGTGCCAGCAGTTTGGGGACACTCAACTATGGCTACACCTTC. Protein: CASSLGTLNYGYTF.

The chain has TRBV18 and TRBJ2-1; the match to TRBD1 covers 10 bases. Trimming cost V 1 base and J 4 bases; bases outside gene matches: 10. This CDR3 contains 18 residues. CDR1 is KGHSH and CDR2 is LQKENI in the germline V gene. CDR3 sequence: CASSPQTGGQGFYNEQFF. CDR3 DNA: TGTGCCAGCTCACCACAAACCGGGGGACAGGGGTTTTACAATGAGCAGTTCTTC.

V usage is TRBV19 and J usage is TRBJ1-4, with no clear D. V dropped 6 bases and J dropped 4 bases, with 12 bases sitting between them. This CDR3 has 14 amino acids. Germline loops: CDR1 LNHDA, CDR2 SQIVND (reference sequence). The CDR3 spells CASRPTGFNEKLFF. CDR3 nucleotides: TGTGCCAGTAGGCCGACTGGATTTAATGAAAAACTGTTTTTT.

The rearrangement links TRBV11-2 to TRBJ1-6; TRBD1 might be the D (5 bases). V shed 2 bases and J shed 8 bases, with 10 bases lying between them. Per germline, CDR1 SGHAT and CDR2 FQNNGV. The CDR3 consists of 14 residues. CDR3 DNA: TGTGCCAGCAGCTTATCAGGGAAGTATTCACCCCTCCACTTT. This gives the protein CASSLSGKYSPLHF. The full variable domain, completed using reference TRBV11-2 and TRBJ1-6, is EAGVAQSPRYKIIEKRQSVAFWCNPISGHATLYWYQQILGQGPKLLIQFQNNGVVDDSQLPKDRFSAERLKGVDSTLKIQPAKLEDSAVYLCASSLSGKYSPLHFGNGTRLTVT.

This chain connects TRBV27 to TRBJ2-3; unclear D gene. Trimming took 3 bases from V and 0 from J, leaving 13 bases between them. Germline V gene sequence: CDR1 MNHEY, CDR2 SMNVEV (reference sequence). The CDR3 totals 16 residues. This CDR3 is CASSFLVPESTDTQYF. The CDR3 DNA sequence: TGTGCCAGCAGTTTTCTAGTCCCCGAAAGCACAGATACGCAGTATTTT.

This clone was seen only a few times. This sequence joins TRBV19 and TRBJ1-2; the match to TRBD1 covers 8 bases. There are 16 residues in the CDR3. Trimming removed 8 bases from V and 4 bases from J; junction bases left unmatched: 15. CDR1 and CDR2 from the germline V gene are LNHDA and SQIVND (reference sequence). The CDR3 spells CASAWTGPEAFYGYTF. Written as DNA, the CDR3 is TGTGCCAGTGCGTGGACAGGGCCTGAGGCTTTCTATGGCTACACCTTC.

The chain employs TRBV14 and TRBJ2-1, with D perhaps TRBD2 (6 bases). CDR3 length: 18 residues. The V end lost 1 base, the J end lost 13 bases, and 29 bases lay between the germline ends. Germline lookup yields CDR1 SGHDN and CDR2 FVKESK. Here the CDR3 DNA reads TGTGCCAGCAGCCAAGTTACTGGGTACCGGGACTGGCGGGACTGTCAGTTCTTC. Amino acid sequence: CASSQVTGYRDWRDCQFF.

The genes are TRBV28 and TRBJ1-5; D is ambiguous. The germline V and J ends were trimmed by 3 bases and 0 bases, with 9 bases remaining between them. Germline V gene data show CDR1 as MDHEN and CDR2 as SYDVKM. This CDR3 is 15 amino acids long. This chain's CDR3 is CASSFDEYSNQPQHF. The CDR3, as DNA: TGTGCCAGCAGTTTTGATGAGTATAGCAATCAGCCCCAGCATTTT.

The rearrangement uses TRBV18 and TRBJ2-3; tentatively, D is TRBD2 (5 bases). The CDR3 is 10 residues long. Trimming removed 5 bases from V and 8 bases from J, with 5 bases in between. The germline V gene encodes CDR1 KGHSH and CDR2 LQKENI. CDR3 in DNA: TGTGCCAGCTCAGAGGGTACGCAGTATTTT. Amino acid sequence: CASSEGTQYF. The whole variable domain, remainder taken from reference TRBV18 and TRBJ2-3, is NAGVMQNPRHLVRRRGQEARLRCSPMKGHSHVYWYRQLPEEGLKFMVYLQKENIIDESGMPKERFSAEFPKEGPSILRIQQVVRGDSAAYFCASSEGTQYFGPGTRLTVL.

The J gene is TRBJ2-7, the V gene TRBV5-1; 10 bases are a match to TRBD2. The CDR3 runs to 15 residues. Germline loops: CDR1 SGHRS, CDR2 YFSETQ. V lost 0 bases to trimming and J lost 2 bases; unmatched junction nucleotides: 2. The CDR3 loop reads CASSLELAGAYEQYF. CDR3 nucleotides: TGCGCCAGCAGCTTGGAGCTAGCGGGGGCCTACGAGCAGTACTTC.